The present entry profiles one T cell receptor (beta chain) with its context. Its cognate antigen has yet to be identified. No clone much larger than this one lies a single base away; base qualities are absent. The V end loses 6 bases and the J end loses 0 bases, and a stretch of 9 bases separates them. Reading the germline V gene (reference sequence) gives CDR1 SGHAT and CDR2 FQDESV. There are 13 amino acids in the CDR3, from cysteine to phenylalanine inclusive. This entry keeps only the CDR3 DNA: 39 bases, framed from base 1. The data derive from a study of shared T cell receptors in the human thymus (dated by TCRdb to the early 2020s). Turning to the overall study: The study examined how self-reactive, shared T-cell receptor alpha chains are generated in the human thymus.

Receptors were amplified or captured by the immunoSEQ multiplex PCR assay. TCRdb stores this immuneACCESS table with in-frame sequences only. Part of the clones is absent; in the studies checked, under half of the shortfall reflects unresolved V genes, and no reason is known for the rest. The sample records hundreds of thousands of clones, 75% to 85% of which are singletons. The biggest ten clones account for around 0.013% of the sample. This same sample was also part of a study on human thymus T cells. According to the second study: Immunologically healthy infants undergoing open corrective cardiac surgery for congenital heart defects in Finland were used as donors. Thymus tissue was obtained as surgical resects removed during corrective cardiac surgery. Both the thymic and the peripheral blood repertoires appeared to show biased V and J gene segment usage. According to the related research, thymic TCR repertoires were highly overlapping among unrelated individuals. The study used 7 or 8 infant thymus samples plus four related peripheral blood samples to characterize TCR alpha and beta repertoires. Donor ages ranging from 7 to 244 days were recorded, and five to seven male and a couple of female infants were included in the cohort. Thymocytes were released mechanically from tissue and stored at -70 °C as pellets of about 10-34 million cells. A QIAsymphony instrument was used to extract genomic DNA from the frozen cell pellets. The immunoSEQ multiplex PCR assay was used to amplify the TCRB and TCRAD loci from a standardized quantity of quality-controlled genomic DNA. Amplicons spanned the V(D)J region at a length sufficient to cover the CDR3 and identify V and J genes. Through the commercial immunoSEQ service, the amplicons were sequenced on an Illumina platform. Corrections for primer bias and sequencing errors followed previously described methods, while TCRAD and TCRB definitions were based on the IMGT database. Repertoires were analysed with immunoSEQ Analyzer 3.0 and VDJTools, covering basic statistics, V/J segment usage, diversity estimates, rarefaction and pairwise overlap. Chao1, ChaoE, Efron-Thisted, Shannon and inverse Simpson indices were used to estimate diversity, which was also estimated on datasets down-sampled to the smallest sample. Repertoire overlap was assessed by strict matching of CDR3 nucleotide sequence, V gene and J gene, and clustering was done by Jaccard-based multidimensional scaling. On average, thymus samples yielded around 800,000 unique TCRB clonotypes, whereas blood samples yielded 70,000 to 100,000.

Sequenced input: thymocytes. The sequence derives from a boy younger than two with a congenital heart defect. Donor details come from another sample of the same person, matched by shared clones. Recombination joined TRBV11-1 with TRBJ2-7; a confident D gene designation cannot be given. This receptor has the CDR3 CASRSPTSYEQYF. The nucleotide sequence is TGTGCCAGCAGGTCGCCTACCTCCTACGAGCAGTACTTC. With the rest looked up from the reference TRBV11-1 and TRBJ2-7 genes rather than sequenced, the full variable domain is EAEVAQSPRYKITEKSQAVAFWCDPISGHATLYWYRQILGQGPELLVQFQDESVVDDSQLPKDRFSAERLKGVDSTLKIQPAELGDSAMYLCASRSPTSYEQYFGPGTRLTVT.